The rows below give T cell receptor beta chains drawn from one sample of a study of T-cell memory formation after mild COVID-19. Each CDR3 protein gets one entry after TCRdb re-called the 5' RACE reads with MiXCR. The sample contains roughly 400,000 distinct CDR3 sequences, roughly 15% of which appear only once. The material sequenced was PBMCs or a T cell subset sorted from them (not recorded which). The receptors were sampled from a man aged 18 to 35 who had mild COVID-19 (a few samples of this study predate the infection). Cell type and time point are not known. CDR3s include the opening cysteine and the closing phenylalanine or tryptophan. Fields, in order: J gene, V gene, clone size, CDR3 length, CDR3 protein. Clone sizes are given selectively: once, few, many, or a class where the clone is expanded.

>TRBJ1-1|TRBV29-1|.|13
CSVDPGQGTEAFF
>TRBJ1-1|TRBV4-1|few|14
CASSQGIGNTEAFF
>TRBJ2-5|TRBV14|.|13
CASKAGRVETQYF
>TRBJ1-5|TRBV5-5|few|14
CASSLRQDDQPQHF
>TRBJ1-5|TRBV5-1|.|16
CASSLGGAGWDQPQHF
>TRBJ2-1|TRBV7-3|.|21
CASSLRDRGSFGSSSYNEQFF
>TRBJ2-3|TRBV2|few|13
CASRGTVLDTQYF
>TRBJ2-7|TRBV18|.|14
CASSPGGGTYEQYF
>TRBJ2-4|TRBV7-2|many|13
CASSRQGGNIQYF
>TRBJ2-5|TRBV15|.|17
CATSREGRASGVVTQYF
>TRBJ2-5|TRBV19|once|15
CASSTPAGGRETQYF